This T cell receptor beta chain was sequenced in a study of TIL therapy for anti-PD-1-resistant metastatic lung cancer. Sequencing used immunoSEQ v3. Assay: immunoSEQ multiplex PCR; the TCRdb copy retains only in-frame clones and omits some. The profile shows 25,000 to 35,000 clones, about 70% of them singletons. This clone was observed once. The CDR3 runs to 21 residues. The V gene's germline CDR1 is MGHRA and CDR2 YSYEKL. V was trimmed by 1 base and J by 4 bases, leaving 32 bases between them. Documented time point: pre-treatment sample, taken before nivolumab and TIL therapy. The rearrangement links TRBV4-1 to TRBJ2-7; the D gene could be TRBD1 or TRBD2 (7 bases each). The clonotype was recovered from a woman aged 30 to 85 with non-small cell lung cancer. The starting material was blood, obtained at baseline. The CDR3 spells CASSQAPVYLKTGRGAYEQYF. In DNA, the CDR3 is TGCGCCAGCAGCCAAGCGCCCGTCTACCTCAAGACAGGGAGGGGGGCTTACGAGCAGTACTTC.